A selection of T cell receptor beta chains follows, all from one sample in a study of cytomegalovirus exposure and HLA in healthy donors. Data came from immunoSEQ multiplex PCR; TCRdb stores just in-frame clones and leaves some out. Here the sample table reports 150,000 or so clones. Sequenced: PBMCs. The receptors were sampled from a woman aged 45-60 years in good health and CMV-seronegative. CDR3s include the opening cysteine and the closing phenylalanine or tryptophan.

TRBV29-1	TRBJ2-1	CSVPWGGHTYNEQFF
TRBV30	TRBJ1-4	CARGQGEKLFF
TRBV7-8	TRBJ2-1	CASSSNHEQFF
TRBV5-1	TRBJ2-2	CASSGVTGSNTGELFF
TRBV7-9	TRBJ1-1	CASSLSTGGRSATEAFF
TRBV28	TRBJ2-3	CASNQGASTDTQYF
TRBV5-1	TRBJ2-5	CASSLEGKETQYF
TRBV5-8	TRBJ2-3	CASSSEGGARTDTQYF
TRBV5-1	TRBJ2-7	CASSPLGGSASYEQYF
TRBV2	TRBJ2-1	CASSEWRETQSEQFF
TRBV18	TRBJ1-3	CASSRTQQGSSGNTIYF
TRBV5-1	TRBJ2-2	CASSLLPGQDTGELFF
TRBV7-2	TRBJ2-1	CASSLRTRAYNEQFF
TRBV9	TRBJ2-7	CASSSSGTSYEQYF
TRBV5-8	TRBJ2-6	CASRPWGGSAGANVLTF
TRBV28	TRBJ2-5	CASSPYTVSIQETQYF
TRBV25-1	TRBJ2-1	CASSEQGNEQFF
TRBV5-4	TRBJ1-3	CASRGQGSSGNTIYF
TRBV27	TRBJ2-7	CASTLSTGTKDYEQYF
TRBV5-1	TRBJ1-5	CASSLETGPNQPQHF
TRBV5-4	TRBJ2-5	CASSLERGGRPETQYF
TRBV7-2	TRBJ1-5	CASSSRDRGQPQHF
TRBV7-9	TRBJ2-3	CASSSRVGNRADTQYF
TRBV5-1	TRBJ2-2	CASSPLRGDTANTGELFF
TRBV4-3	TRBJ2-3	CASSPETSGRLGTQYF
TRBV5-1	TRBJ1-4	CASSPTGLNEKLFF
TRBV5-4	TRBJ1-2	CASSRETFYSGGYTF
TRBV7-2	TRBJ2-5	CASSLESGGSETQYF
TRBV30	TRBJ2-3	CAWSPGQGGADTQYF
TRBV9	TRBJ1-1	CASSATGGLEAFF
TRBV5-1	TRBJ2-5	CASSLVDGTAGETQYF
TRBV6-5	TRBJ1-1	CASSYAGTLNTEAFF
TRBV7-9	TRBJ2-1	CASSSAGTSGFLEQFF
TRBV7-8	TRBJ2-1	CASSLGREDFF
TRBV4-2	TRBJ2-2	CASSPVAGESGELFF
TRBV28	TRBJ1-2	CASTFLPQGARGYTF
TRBV28	TRBJ1-6	CASSFTAAGLFSYNSPLHF
TRBV29-1	TRBJ1-3	CSVQVSSGRASSYF
TRBV6-4	TRBJ1-2	CASSDEAGGARGYTF
TRBV19	TRBJ2-1	CATGDGSSYNEQFF
TRBV28	TRBJ2-7	CASRAVGSTSYEQYF
TRBV15	TRBJ1-1	CATSRDRLPNTEAFF
TRBV6-1	TRBJ1-5	CASTPMGGSQPQHF
TRBV30	TRBJ2-7	CAWSAGTVYEQYF
TRBV2	TRBJ2-3	CASSKLAGEGGTQYF
TRBV19	TRBJ1-5	CASTPKTRGHQPQHF
TRBV5-1	TRBJ1-3	CASSSEGSGNTIYF
TRBV5-6	TRBJ1-1	CASSLGGRGEAFF
TRBV6-5	TRBJ1-3	CASSRRDLGNTIYF
TRBV29-1	TRBJ2-1	CSVETRREQFF
TRBV7-9	TRBJ2-7	CASSLAQGVNYLEQYF